The T cell receptor beta chain described here comes from a study of T cells in Graves' hyperthyroidism and ophthalmopathy. This clonotype was picked up one time. Its target is unknown. Findings and limits, study-wide: The authors' 13 V-J model separated ophthalmopathy from stable hyperthyroidism.

Clinical symptoms, serum thyroxine and TRAb, thyroid ultrasound and orbital computed tomography were used for the diagnoses. TCR beta CDR3 regions were amplified from RNA. Initially, a first-round RT-PCR of the TCR CDR3 employed the HTBI primer set. From the multiplex PCR reads, TCRdb called clonotypes with MiXCR, one entry per CDR3 protein. The table has about 96,000 distinct CDR3 sequences, 51% seen once; the top ten hold around 29%. V was pared by 6 bases and J by 5 bases, with 5 bases of the junction left unmatched. Germline assignment: CDR1 SGHAT and CDR2 FQNNGV. CDR3 length equals 15 residues. The TCR was taken from a middle-aged woman with Graves' hyperthyroidism. The chain carries TRBV11-2 and TRBJ1-5, with 12 bases that match TRBD1. The sample taken for sequencing was blood. CDR3 in DNA: TGTGCCAGCAGTCCCGGGACAGGGGGCGATCAGCCCCAGCATTTT. Translated, it gives CASSPGTGGDQPQHF.